The 6 T cell receptor beta chains below all came from one sample that was sequenced in a study of beta chain features in type 1 diabetes. Findings and caveats of the study: There was a moderate but significant shortening of TCRB CDR3s in all four CD4+ subsets of Type 1 diabetes patients.

These receptors are not linked to any known antigen. The whole isolated RNA underwent reverse transcription, so sequencing captured expressed TCRB transcripts. Assay: immunoSEQ multiplex PCR; the TCRdb copy retains only in-frame clones and omits some. The table has 100,000 to 150,000 clones, around 9% seen once; the top ten hold about 0.7%. Sequences were obtained from central memory CD4+ T cells from blood. All receptors come from a man younger than 45 with type 1 diabetes.

This sequence joins TRBV5-1 and TRBJ1-2; 7 bases match TRBD1. Germline V CDR1 and CDR2: SGHRS, YFSETQ. With V trimmed by 4 bases and J by 1 base, 7 bases remained unmatched. The CDR3 extends over 15 amino acids. In DNA, the CDR3 is TGCGCCAGCAGCACCACCGGGACAGATAACTATGGCTACACCTTC. Amino acid sequence: CASSTTGTDNYGYTF.

This clone came up many times. In DNA form, the CDR3 reads TGTGCCAGCAGGATGGACAGGAACTATGGCTACACCTTC. This codes for CASRMDRNYGYTF. The chain uses TRBV6-5 and TRBJ1-2; 7 positions agree with TRBD1. The V and J ends lost 6 bases and 2 bases, in that order; junction bases with no gene match: 3. From germline, CDR1 is MNHEY and CDR2 SVGAGI. The CDR3 is made up of 13 amino acids.

This rearrangement joins TRBV20-1 to TRBJ1-1, with D perhaps TRBD1 (5 bases). The CDR3 sequence is 11 residues long. V lost 8 bases and J 4 bases, leaving 11 bases between the germline ends. Germline loops: CDR1 DFQATT, CDR2 SNEGSKA (reference sequence). The CDR3 loop is CSPRGTTEAFF. CDR3 DNA sequence: TGCAGTCCTCGGGGGACCACTGAAGCTTTCTTT.

This clone was picked up a small number of times. The chain employs TRBV5-1 and TRBJ2-1; D may be TRBD2 (5 bases). The CDR3 runs 15 residues. Trimming took off 0 bases at V and 1 base at J, with 8 bases between the two ends. Germline V CDR1 and CDR2: SGHRS, YFSETQ. Here the CDR3 reads CASSLGAASYNEQFF. The CDR3 DNA reads as TGCGCCAGCAGCTTGGGAGCGGCATCCTACAATGAGCAGTTCTTC.

This clone was seen a handful of times. The chain couples TRBV21-1 to TRBJ2-7; the D segment call TRBD2 is taken from the table without a DNA check. TRBV21-1 is designated a pseudogene. The CDR3 is 13 residues long. For the CDR3, the DNA is TGTGCCAGCAGCCCGGGAGGTACCTACGAGCAGTACTTC. It translates to CASSPGGTYEQYF.

As concerns this clone: This sample also contains other DNA sequences that code for the same CDR3. This chain connects TRBV9 to TRBJ1-2, with a possible D match to TRBD1 (5 bases). The CDR3 is 13 amino acids. The V gene lost 4 bases and the J gene lost 1 base, with 8 bases spanning the gap. Per the germline V gene, CDR1 is SGDLS and CDR2 is YYNGEE. Here the CDR3 DNA reads TGTGCCAGCAGCCGCGACAGTAACTATGGCTACACCTTC. It encodes CASSRDSNYGYTF.